This T cell receptor beta chain was retrieved from a study of Graves' ophthalmopathy and Graves' hyperthyroidism. As the template, RNA transcripts were used to amplify TCR beta CDR3 regions. HTBI primers were used in a first-round RT-PCR, which preceded a second-round multiplex PCR. TCRdb recomputed calls from the multiplex PCR reads with MiXCR, one row per CDR3 protein. In the table there are about 1.1 million distinct CDR3 sequences, about two fifths of which are singletons. Whole-study findings and limits: Blood repertoires reportedly contained most expanded thyroid clonotypes above 0.001 frequency. Researchers report that a 13-signature model separated ophthalmopathy from stable hyperthyroidism, posting under 90% sensitivity and about 80% specificity. As the model predicted ophthalmopathy progression, it achieved a sensitivity of 70.59% and a specificity of around 72%.

This clonotype was detected only a few times. What it binds is not known. Uncontrolled infections, pregnancy, lactation or other autoimmune diseases led to patient exclusion. Between the trimmed V and J ends, which lost 1 base and 7 bases, there was a span of 8 bases. The CDR3 sequence is 14 residues long. CDR1 and CDR2 (germline): MNHEY, SMNVEV (reference sequence). The genes are TRBV27 and TRBJ1-6; no clear D gene. This receptor was taken from an adult man with Graves' hyperthyroidism. Sequencing was carried out using peripheral blood or thyroid tissue (not recorded which). This chain's CDR3 is CASSLLYLNSPLHF. DNA of the CDR3: TGTGCCAGCAGTTTATTATACCTGAATTCACCCCTCCACTTT.